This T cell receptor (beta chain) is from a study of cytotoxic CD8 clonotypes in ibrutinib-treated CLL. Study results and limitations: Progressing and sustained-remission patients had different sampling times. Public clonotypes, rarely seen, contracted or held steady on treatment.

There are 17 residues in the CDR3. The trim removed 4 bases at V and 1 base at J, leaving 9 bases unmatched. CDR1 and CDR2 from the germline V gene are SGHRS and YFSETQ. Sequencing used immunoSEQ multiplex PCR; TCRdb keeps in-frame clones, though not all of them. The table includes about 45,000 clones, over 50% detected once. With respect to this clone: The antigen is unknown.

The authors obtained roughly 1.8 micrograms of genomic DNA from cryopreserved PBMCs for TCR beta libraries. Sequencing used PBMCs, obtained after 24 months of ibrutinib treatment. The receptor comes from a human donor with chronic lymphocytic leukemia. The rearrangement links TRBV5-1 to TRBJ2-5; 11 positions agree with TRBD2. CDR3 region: CASSLLGGTSGQETQYF. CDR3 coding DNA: TGCGCCAGCAGCCTGCTAGGGGGGACTAGCGGCCAAGAGACCCAGTACTTC.